This is a list of T cell receptor beta chains from one sample in a study of vaccination effects on CD4 cells after COVID-19. The data were produced by immunoSEQ multiplex PCR, yet TCRdb's version contains in-frame clones alone and is incomplete. The table includes approximately 74,000 clones, over 70% detected once. The antigens for these receptors are not known. The material was CD4+ T cells from PBMCs cultured with HCoV-OC43 spike peptides, obtained after COVID-19 vaccination. These receptors were taken from a human donor who received a COVID-19 vaccine. CDR3s leave out the opening cysteine and the closing phenylalanine or tryptophan.

j_call: TRBJ1-2; v_call: TRBV5-1; cdr3_aa: ASSEGQGNYGYT
j_call: TRBJ1-1; v_call: TRBV20-1; cdr3_aa: SAYRTEAF
j_call: TRBJ1-4; v_call: TRBV19; cdr3_aa: ASSSYRGSNEKLF
j_call: TRBJ1-5; v_call: TRBV19; cdr3_aa: ASSIGVSNQPQH
j_call: TRBJ1-1; v_call: TRBV5-1; cdr3_aa: ASSRGTLEEAF
j_call: TRBJ1-5; v_call: TRBV19; cdr3_aa: ASSFSGTAFGGNQPQH
j_call: TRBJ2-5; v_call: TRBV5-1; cdr3_aa: ASSFQETQY
j_call: TRBJ1-4; v_call: TRBV4-1; cdr3_aa: ASSQKADGEGEKLF
j_call: TRBJ2-3; v_call: TRBV6-6; cdr3_aa: ASSYRYSTDTQY
j_call: TRBJ2-6; v_call: TRBV7-9; cdr3_aa: ASSSSRLSYGANVLT
j_call: TRBJ1-1; v_call: TRBV6-2/TRBV6-3; cdr3_aa: ASSSAQGNTEAF
j_call: TRBJ1-4; v_call: TRBV28; cdr3_aa: ASSFQAREKLF
j_call: TRBJ2-3; v_call: TRBV5-1; cdr3_aa: ASSSGTQVNTQY
j_call: TRBJ1-2; v_call: TRBV5-4; cdr3_aa: ASYSPPRDLGGYT
j_call: TRBJ1-2; v_call: TRBV6-5; cdr3_aa: ASIKQGARGYT
j_call: TRBJ1-2; v_call: TRBV6-5; cdr3_aa: ASRRTPNYGYT
j_call: TRBJ2-2; v_call: TRBV5-5; cdr3_aa: ASSPRDSTVNTGELF
j_call: TRBJ1-2; v_call: TRBV14; cdr3_aa: ASSPYRGRGYGYT
j_call: TRBJ1-3; v_call: TRBV6-5; cdr3_aa: ASGWGLSGNTIY
j_call: TRBJ2-3; v_call: TRBV25-1; cdr3_aa: ASSEYQGGATQY
j_call: TRBJ2-1; v_call: TRBV5-4; cdr3_aa: ASTKVAGGVYNEQF
j_call: TRBJ1-5; v_call: TRBV7-8; cdr3_aa: ASSLDTVNQPQH
j_call: TRBJ1-3; v_call: TRBV28; cdr3_aa: ASSVINSGNTIY
j_call: TRBJ2-5; v_call: TRBV6-5; cdr3_aa: ASRAPGVQETQY
j_call: TRBJ1-6; v_call: TRBV6-1; cdr3_aa: ASSEWWGRYNSPLH
j_call: TRBJ1-2; v_call: TRBV7-2; cdr3_aa: ASSLGTVYGYT
j_call: TRBJ2-1; v_call: TRBV5-1; cdr3_aa: ASSWGQGAFRNEQF
j_call: TRBJ1-6; v_call: TRBV9; cdr3_aa: ASSVGQHNSPLH
j_call: TRBJ1-3; v_call: TRBV7-7; cdr3_aa: ASSLEYGRGNTIY
j_call: TRBJ1-1; v_call: TRBV6-2/TRBV6-3; cdr3_aa: ASSYLGKNTEAF
j_call: TRBJ2-5; v_call: TRBV12-3/TRBV12-4; cdr3_aa: ASSRGQGETQY
j_call: TRBJ2-2; v_call: TRBV30; cdr3_aa: AWSDVWSGELF
j_call: TRBJ1-2; v_call: TRBV12-3/TRBV12-4; cdr3_aa: ASSTSNYGYT
j_call: TRBJ2-2; v_call: TRBV7-8; cdr3_aa: ASSSRGARGARWNTGELF
j_call: TRBJ1-5; v_call: TRBV5-5; cdr3_aa: ASSFSSNQPQH
j_call: TRBJ2-3; v_call: TRBV9; cdr3_aa: ASSPRTGTYTDTQY
j_call: TRBJ2-5; v_call: TRBV5-8; cdr3_aa: ASSFSGVYETQY
j_call: TRBJ1-5; v_call: TRBV7-9; cdr3_aa: ASSLSLNQPQH
j_call: TRBJ2-1; v_call: TRBV24-1; cdr3_aa: ATSEGGFSYNEQF
j_call: TRBJ2-1; v_call: TRBV30; cdr3_aa: AWSVGWGKFNEQF
j_call: TRBJ1-2; v_call: TRBV25-1; cdr3_aa: ASSPAVQTGYT
j_call: TRBJ2-5; v_call: TRBV7-2; cdr3_aa: ASRRGQGAQETQY
j_call: TRBJ2-1; v_call: TRBV7-2; cdr3_aa: ASSLQGSGYEQF
j_call: TRBJ2-5; v_call: TRBV5-8; cdr3_aa: ASPTWSGQETQY
j_call: TRBJ2-1; v_call: TRBV4-1; cdr3_aa: ASSQELAGLYNEQF